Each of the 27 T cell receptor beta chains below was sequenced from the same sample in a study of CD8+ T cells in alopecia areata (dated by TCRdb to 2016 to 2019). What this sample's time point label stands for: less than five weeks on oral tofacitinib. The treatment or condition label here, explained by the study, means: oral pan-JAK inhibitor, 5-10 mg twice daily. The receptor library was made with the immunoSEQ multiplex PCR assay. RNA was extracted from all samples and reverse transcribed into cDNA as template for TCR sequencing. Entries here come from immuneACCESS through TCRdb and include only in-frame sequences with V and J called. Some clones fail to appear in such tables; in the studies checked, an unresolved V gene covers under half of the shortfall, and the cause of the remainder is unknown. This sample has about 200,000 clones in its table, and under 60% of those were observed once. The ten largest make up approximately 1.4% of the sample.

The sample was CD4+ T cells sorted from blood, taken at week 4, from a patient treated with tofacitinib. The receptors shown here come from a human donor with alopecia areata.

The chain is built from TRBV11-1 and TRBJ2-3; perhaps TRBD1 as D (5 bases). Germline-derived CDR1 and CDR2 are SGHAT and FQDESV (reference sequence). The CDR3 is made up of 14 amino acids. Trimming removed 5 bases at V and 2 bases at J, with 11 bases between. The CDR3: CASSIDRITDTQYF. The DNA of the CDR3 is TGTGCCAGCAGCATAGACAGAATCACAGATACGCAGTATTTT.

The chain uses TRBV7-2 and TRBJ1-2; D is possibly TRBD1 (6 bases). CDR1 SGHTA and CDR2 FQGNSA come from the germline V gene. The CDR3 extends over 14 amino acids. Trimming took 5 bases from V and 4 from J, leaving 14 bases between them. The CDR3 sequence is CASSQQTGLYGYTF. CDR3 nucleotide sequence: TGTGCCAGCAGCCAGCAGACAGGACTCTATGGCTACACCTTC.

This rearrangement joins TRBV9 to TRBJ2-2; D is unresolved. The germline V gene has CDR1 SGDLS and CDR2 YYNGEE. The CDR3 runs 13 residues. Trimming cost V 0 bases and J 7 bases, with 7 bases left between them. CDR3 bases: TGTGCCAGCAGCGTAGTAGCAGGCGGGGAGCTGTTTTTT. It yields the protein CASSVVAGGELFF.

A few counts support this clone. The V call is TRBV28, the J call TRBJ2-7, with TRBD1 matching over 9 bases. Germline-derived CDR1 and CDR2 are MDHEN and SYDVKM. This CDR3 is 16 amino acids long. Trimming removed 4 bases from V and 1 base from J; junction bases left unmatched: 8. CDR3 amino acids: CASSSTGTGLSYEQYF. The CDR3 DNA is TGTGCCAGCAGTTCCACCGGGACAGGGTTATCCTACGAGCAGTACTTC.

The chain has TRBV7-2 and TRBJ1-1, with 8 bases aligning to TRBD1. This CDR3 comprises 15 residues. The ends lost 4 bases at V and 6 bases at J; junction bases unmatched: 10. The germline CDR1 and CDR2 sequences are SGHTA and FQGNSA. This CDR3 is CASSSRTGSFAEAFF. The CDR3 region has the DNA TGTGCCAGCAGCTCTCGGACAGGGTCATTCGCTGAAGCTTTCTTT. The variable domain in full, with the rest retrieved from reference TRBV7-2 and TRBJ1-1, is GAGVSQSPSNKVTEKGKDVELRCDPISGHTALYWYRQSLGQGLEFLIYFQGNSAPDKSGLPSDRFSAERTGGSVSTLTIQRTQQEDSAVYLCASSSRTGSFAEAFFGQGTRLTVV.

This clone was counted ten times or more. The CDR3 DNA reads TGTGCCAGCAGCTTGGACAGTCGAAGGTTTGAAGCTTTCTTT. It is translated as CASSLDSRRFEAFF. The chain combines TRBV13 with TRBJ1-1; possible D gene TRBD1, 6 bases. In germline, CDR1 is PRHDT, CDR2 FYEKMQ (reference sequence). The V end was cut by 3 bases, the J end by 7 bases, with 15 bases between. There are 14 residues in the CDR3.

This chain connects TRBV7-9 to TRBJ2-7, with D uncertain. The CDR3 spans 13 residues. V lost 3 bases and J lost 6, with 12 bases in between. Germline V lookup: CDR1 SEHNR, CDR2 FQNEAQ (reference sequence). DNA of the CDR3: TGTGCCAGCAGCTTGGTCGCTGATGGCGAGCAGTACTTC. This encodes CASSLVADGEQYF. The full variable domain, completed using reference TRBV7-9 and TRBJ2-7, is DTGVSQNPRHKITKRGQNVTFRCDPISEHNRLYWYRQTLGQGPEFLTYFQNEAQLEKSRLLSDRFSAERPKGSFSTLEIQRTEQGDSAMYLCASSLVADGEQYFGPGTRLTVT.

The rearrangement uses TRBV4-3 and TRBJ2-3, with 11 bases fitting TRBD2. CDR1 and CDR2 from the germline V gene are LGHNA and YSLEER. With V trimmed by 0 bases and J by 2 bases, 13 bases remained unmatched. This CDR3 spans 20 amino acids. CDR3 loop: CASSQDWLAGGPLSTDTQYF. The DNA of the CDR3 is TGCGCCAGCAGCCAAGATTGGCTAGCGGGGGGCCCACTTTCCACAGATACGCAGTATTTT.

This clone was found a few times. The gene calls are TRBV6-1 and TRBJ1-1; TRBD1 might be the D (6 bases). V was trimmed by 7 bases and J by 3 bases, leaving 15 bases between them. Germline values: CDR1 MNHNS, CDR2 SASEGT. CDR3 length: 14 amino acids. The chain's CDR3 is CASIKDRLDTEAFF. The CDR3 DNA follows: TGTGCCAGCATCAAAGACAGGCTGGACACTGAAGCTTTCTTT.

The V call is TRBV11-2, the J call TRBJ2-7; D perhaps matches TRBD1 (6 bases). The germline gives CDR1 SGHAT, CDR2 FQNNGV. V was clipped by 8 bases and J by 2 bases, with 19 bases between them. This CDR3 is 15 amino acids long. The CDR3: CASGRGHSEAYEQYF. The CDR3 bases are TGTGCCAGCGGCCGGGGACATTCGGAGGCCTACGAGCAGTACTTC.

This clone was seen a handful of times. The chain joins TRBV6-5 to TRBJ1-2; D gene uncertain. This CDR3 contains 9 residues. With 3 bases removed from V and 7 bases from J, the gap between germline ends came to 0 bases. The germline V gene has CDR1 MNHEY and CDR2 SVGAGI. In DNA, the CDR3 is TGTGCCAGCAGTTATGGCTACACCTTC. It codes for CASSYGYTF.

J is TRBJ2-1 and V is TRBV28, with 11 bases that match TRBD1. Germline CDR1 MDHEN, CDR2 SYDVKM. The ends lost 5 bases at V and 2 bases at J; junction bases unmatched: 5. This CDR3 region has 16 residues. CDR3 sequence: CASSQDRGLTYNEQFF. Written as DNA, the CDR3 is TGTGCCAGCAGTCAGGACAGGGGGCTTACCTACAATGAGCAGTTCTTC.

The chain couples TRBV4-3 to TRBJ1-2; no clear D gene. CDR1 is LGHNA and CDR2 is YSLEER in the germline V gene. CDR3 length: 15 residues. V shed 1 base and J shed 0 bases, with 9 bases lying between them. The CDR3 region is CASSQGSVSNYGYTF. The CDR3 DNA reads TGCGCCAGCAGCCAAGGGTCGGTTTCTAACTATGGCTACACCTTC.

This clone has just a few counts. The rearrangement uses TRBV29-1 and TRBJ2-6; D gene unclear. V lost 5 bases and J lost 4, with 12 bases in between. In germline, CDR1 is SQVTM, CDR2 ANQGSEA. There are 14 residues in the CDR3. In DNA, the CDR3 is TGCAGCGTTCTCGACATCTCCGGGGCCAACGTCCTGACTTTC. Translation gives CSVLDISGANVLTF. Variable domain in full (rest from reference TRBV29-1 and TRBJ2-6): SAVISQKPSRDICQRGTSLTIQCQVDSQVTMMFWYRQQPGQSLTLIATANQGSEATYESGFVIDKFPISRPNLTFSTLTVSNMSPEDSSIYLCSVLDISGANVLTFGAGSRLTVL.

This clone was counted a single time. The DNA for the CDR3 is TGTGCCAGCAGAAGTACTGGCTCTGGGGCCAACGTCCTGACTTTC. This translates into CASRSTGSGANVLTF. The chain joins TRBV27 to TRBJ2-6; no clear D gene. This CDR3 contains 15 residues. Trimming removed 6 bases from V and 0 bases from J, with 9 bases in between. In germline, CDR1 is MNHEY, CDR2 SMNVEV (reference sequence). The variable domain in full, completed from reference TRBV27 and TRBJ2-6, reads EAQVTQNPRYLITVTGKKLTVTCSQNMNHEYMSWYRQDPGLGLRQIYYSMNVEVTDKGDVPEGYKVSRKEKRNFPLILESPSPNQTSLYFCASRSTGSGANVLTFGAGSRLTVL.

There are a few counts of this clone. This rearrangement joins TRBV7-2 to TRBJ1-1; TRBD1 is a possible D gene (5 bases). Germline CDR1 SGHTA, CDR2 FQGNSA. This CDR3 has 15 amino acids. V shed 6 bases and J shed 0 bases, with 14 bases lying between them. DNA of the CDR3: TGTGCCAGCAGTTTATCGGGACTCCTGAACACTGAAGCTTTCTTT. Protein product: CASSLSGLLNTEAFF.

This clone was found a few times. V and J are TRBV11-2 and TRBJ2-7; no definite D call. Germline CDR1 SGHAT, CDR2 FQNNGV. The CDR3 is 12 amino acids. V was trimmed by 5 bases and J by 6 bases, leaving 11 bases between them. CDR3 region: CASSIPPGEQYF. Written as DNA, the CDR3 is TGTGCCAGCAGCATTCCCCCGGGCGAGCAGTACTTC.

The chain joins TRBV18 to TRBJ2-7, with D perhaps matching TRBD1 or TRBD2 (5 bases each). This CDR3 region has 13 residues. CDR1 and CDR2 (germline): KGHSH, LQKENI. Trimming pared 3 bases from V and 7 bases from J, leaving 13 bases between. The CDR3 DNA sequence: TGTGCCAGCTCACCTGGGACCCTGGGTGAGCAGTACTTC. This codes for CASSPGTLGEQYF.

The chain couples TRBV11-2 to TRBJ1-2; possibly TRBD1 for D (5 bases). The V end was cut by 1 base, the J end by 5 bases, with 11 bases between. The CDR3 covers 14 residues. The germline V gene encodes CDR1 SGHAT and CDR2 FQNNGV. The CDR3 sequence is CASSLAPTDYGYTF. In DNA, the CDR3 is TGTGCCAGCAGCTTAGCCCCGACAGATTATGGCTACACCTTC.

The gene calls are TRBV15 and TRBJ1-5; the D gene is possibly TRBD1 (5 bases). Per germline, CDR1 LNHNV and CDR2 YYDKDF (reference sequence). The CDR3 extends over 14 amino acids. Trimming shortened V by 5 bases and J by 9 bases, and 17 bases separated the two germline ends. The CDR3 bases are TGTGCCACCAGCGGCGGGTCGGGGGTTTGGCCCCAGCATTTT. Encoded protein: CATSGGSGVWPQHF.

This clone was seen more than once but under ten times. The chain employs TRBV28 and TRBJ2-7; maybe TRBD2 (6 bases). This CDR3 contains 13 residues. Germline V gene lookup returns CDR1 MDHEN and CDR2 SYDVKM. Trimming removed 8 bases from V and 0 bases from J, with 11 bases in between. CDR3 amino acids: CASGGTGSYEQYF. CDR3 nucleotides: TGTGCCAGCGGAGGGACGGGCTCCTACGAGCAGTACTTC.

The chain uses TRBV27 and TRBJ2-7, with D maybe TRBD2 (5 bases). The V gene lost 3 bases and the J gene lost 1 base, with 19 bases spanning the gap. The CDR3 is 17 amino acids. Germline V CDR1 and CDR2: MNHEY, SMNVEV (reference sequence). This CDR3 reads CASSFKATDLASYEQYF. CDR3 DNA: TGTGCCAGCAGTTTTAAAGCAACGGACTTGGCATCCTACGAGCAGTACTTC.

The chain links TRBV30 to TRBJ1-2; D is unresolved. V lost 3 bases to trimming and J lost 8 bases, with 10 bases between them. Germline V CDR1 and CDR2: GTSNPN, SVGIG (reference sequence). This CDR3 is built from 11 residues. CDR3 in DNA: TGTGCCTGGAGCACGGGTCGCGGCTACACCTTC. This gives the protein CAWSTGRGYTF.

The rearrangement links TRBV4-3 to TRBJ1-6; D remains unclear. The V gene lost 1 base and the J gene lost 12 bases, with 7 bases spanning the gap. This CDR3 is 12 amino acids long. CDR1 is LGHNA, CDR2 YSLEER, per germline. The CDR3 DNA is TGCGCCAGCAGCCAAGTGGAGGGACCCCTCCACTTT. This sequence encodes CASSQVEGPLHF.

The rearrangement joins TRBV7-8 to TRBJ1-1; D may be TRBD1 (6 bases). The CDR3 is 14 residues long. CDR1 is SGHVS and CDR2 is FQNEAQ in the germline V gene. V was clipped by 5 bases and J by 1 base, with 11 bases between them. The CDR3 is CASSPGHANTEAFF. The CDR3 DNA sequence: TGTGCCAGCAGCCCGGGACACGCGAACACTGAAGCTTTCTTT.

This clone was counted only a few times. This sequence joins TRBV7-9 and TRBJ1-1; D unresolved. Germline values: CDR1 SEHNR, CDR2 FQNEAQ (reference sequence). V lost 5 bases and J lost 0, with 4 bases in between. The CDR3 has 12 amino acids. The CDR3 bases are TGTGCCAGCAGCCTCGTGAACACTGAAGCTTTCTTT. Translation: CASSLVNTEAFF.

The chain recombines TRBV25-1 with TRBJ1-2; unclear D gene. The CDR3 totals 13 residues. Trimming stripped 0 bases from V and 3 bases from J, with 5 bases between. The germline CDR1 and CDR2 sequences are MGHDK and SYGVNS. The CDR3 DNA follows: TGTGCCAGCAGTGAATACCAAGACTATGGCTACACCTTC. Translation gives CASSEYQDYGYTF.